This T cell receptor (beta chain) comes out of a study of blood T cell repertoires in COVID-19. Whole-study context: Sites across the United States, Italy and Spain contributed samples from acute and convalescent COVID-19. PBMCs, B-cell-depleted T cells, or T cells were the source of the cDNA or gDNA that made up the material.

Per the original methods: Reference gene primer amplification in the assay estimated nucleated cell counts. TCRdb's table, derived via immunoSEQ multiplex PCR, lists solely in-frame clones and lacks some. The V and J calls and clone size were taken over from that table, and D and trimming were inferred from the DNA. The data show hundreds of thousands of clones, with about 89% seen just once and roughly 8.3% held by the top ten. In Seattle, patients joined the study during active infection and were tracked longitudinally. This receptor was taken from a woman aged 45-65 years with COVID-19, enrolled during active disease. Input material: peripheral blood.

This chain's CDR3 is CASGLGGGSPFF. Here the CDR3 DNA reads TGTGCCAGCGGGTTGGGCGGGGGTTCTCCCTTCTTT. V gene TRBV6-5 combines with J gene TRBJ1-1; a possible D gene is TRBD1 (5 bases). This CDR3 region has 12 residues. Between the trimmed V and J ends, which lost 8 bases and 14 bases, there was a span of 21 bases. Germline V gene sequence: CDR1 MNHEY, CDR2 SVGAGI.